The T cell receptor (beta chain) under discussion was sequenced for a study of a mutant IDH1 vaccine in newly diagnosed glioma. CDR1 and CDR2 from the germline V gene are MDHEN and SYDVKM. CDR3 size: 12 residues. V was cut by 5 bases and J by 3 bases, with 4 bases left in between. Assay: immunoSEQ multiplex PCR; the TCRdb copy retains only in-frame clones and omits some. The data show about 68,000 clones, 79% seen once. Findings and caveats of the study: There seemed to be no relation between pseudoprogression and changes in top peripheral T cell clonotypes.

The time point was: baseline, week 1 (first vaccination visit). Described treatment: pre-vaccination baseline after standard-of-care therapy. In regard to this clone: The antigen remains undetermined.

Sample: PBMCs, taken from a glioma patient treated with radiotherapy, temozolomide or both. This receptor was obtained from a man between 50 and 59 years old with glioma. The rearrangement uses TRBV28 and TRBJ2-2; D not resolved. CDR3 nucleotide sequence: TGTGCCAGCAGTCGCTACACCGGGGAGCTGTTTTTT. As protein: CASSRYTGELFF.